This TCR beta chain was sequenced in a study of vaccination and CD4 T cells after COVID-19. General study findings and limits: For SARS-CoV-2-reactive clonotypes, the median went from around 20 to 38, a nonsignificant increase.

Sequencing of DNA taken from cultured CD4+ T cells relied on the Oncomine TCR Beta short-read assay. The source of extracted genomic DNA was cultured CD4+ T cells. TCRdb fed the PCR reads into MiXCR, producing one record per CDR3 protein. The table shows over 8,500 distinct CDR3 sequences, with 43% occurring only once. Treatment described: roughly 11-day PBMC culture with coronavirus spike peptide pools or control peptides (ViraFEST assay). PCR positivity was dated March to December 2020, before US Alpha, Beta and Delta variants. This clonotype was seen a handful of times. Antigen unknown. Per the germline V gene, CDR1 is GTSNPN and CDR2 is SVGIG (reference sequence). The CDR3 runs 13 residues. The trim removed 4 bases at V and 6 bases at J, leaving 5 bases unmatched.

Specimen: CD4+ T cells from blood, cultured in vitro. The sequence was obtained from a human donor who had recovered from COVID-19. The rearrangement links TRBV30 to TRBJ1-1; the match to TRBD1 covers 10 bases. In DNA form, the CDR3 reads TGTGCCTGGAAAGGGACAGGGGCGTCTGAAGCTTTCTTT. It yields the protein CAWKGTGASEAFF.